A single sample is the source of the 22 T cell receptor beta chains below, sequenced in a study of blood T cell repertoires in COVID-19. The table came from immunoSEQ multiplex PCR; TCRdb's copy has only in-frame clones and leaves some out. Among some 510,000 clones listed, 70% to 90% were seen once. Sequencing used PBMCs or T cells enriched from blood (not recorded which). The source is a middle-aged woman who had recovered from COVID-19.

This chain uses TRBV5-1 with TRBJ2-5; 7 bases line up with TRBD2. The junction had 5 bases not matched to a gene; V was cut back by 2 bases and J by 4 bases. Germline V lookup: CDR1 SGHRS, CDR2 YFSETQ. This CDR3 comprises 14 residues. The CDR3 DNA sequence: TGCGCCAGCAGCTTTCGGGGGGTTGGAGAGACCCAGTACTTC. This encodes CASSFRGVGETQYF.

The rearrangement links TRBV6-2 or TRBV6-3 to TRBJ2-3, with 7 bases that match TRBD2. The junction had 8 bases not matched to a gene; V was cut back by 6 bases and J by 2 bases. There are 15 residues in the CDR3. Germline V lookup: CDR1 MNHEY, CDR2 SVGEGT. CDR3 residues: CASSPSGEATDTQYF. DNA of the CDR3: TGTGCCAGCAGCCCCAGCGGGGAGGCCACAGATACGCAGTATTTT.

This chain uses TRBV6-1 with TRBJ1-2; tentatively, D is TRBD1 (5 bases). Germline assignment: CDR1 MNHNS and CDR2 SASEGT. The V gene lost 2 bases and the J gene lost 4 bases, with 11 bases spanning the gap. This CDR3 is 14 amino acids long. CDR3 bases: TGTGCCAGCAGTGAAATGGCGGGACCCTATGGCTACACCTTC. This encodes CASSEMAGPYGYTF.

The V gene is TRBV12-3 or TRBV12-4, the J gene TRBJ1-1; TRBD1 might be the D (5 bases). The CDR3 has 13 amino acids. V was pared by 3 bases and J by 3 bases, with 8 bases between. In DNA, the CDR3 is TGTGCCAGCAGTTTCCGGGGGTACACTGAAGCTTTCTTT. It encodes CASSFRGYTEAFF.

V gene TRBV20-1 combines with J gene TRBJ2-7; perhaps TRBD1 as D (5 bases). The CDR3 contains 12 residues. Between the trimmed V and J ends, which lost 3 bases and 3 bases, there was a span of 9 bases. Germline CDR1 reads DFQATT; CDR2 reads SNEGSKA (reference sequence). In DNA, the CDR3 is TGCAGTGCTAGTGGCAGGGACTACGAGCAGTACTTC. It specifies CSASGRDYEQYF.

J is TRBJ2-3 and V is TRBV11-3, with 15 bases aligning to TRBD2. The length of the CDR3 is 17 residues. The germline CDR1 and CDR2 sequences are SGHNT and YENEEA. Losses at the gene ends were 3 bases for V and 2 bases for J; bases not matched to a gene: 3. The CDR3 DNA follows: TGTGCCAGCAGCTTGGGACTAGCGGGAGGTACCACAGATACGCAGTATTTT. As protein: CASSLGLAGGTTDTQYF.

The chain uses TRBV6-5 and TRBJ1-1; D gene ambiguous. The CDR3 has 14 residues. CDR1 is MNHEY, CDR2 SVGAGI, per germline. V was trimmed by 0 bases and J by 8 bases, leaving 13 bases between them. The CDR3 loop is CASSYSTQRREAFF. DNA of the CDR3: TGTGCCAGCAGTTACTCCACTCAGAGGAGAGAAGCTTTCTTT.

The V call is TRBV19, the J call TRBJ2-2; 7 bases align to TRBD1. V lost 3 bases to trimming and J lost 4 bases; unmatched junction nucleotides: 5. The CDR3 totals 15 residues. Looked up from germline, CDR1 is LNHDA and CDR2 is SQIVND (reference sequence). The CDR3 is CASSIEGGVTGELFF. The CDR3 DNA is TGTGCCAGTAGTATCGAAGGGGGCGTCACCGGGGAGCTGTTTTTT.

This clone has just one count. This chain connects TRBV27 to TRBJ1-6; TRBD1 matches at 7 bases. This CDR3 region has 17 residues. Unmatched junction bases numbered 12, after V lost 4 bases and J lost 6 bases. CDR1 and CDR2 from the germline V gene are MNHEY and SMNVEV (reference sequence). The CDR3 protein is CASSSLQGPDFNSPLHF. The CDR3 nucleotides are TGTGCCAGCAGTTCCCTACAGGGGCCGGACTTTAATTCACCCCTCCACTTT.

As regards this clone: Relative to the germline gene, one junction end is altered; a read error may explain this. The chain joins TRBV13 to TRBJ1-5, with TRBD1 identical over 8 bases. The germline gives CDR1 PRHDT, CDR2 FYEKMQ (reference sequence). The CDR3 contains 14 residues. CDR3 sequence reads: CASSLGTGYVPQHF. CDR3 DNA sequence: TGTGCCAGCAGCCTAGGGACAGGATACGTGCCCCAGCATTTT.

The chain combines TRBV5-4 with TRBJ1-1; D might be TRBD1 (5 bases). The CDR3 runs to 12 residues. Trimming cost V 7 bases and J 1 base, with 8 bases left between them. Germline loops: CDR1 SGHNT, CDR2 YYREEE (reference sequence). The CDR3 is CASSTENTEAFF. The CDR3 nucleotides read TGTGCCAGCTCGACAGAGAACACTGAAGCTTTCTTT.

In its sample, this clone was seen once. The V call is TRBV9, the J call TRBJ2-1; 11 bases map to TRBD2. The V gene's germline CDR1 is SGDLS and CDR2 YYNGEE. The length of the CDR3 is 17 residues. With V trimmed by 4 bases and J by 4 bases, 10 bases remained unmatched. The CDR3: CASSLSYLAGGYNEQFF. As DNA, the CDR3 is TGTGCCAGCAGCCTCAGCTATCTAGCGGGAGGTTACAATGAGCAGTTCTTC.

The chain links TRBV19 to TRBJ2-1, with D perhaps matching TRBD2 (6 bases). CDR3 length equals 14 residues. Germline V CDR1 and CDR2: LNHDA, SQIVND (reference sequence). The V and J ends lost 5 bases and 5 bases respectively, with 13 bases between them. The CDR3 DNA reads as TGTGCCAGTAGTTGGTCTAGCGCTAACAATGAGCAGTTCTTC. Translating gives CASSWSSANNEQFF.

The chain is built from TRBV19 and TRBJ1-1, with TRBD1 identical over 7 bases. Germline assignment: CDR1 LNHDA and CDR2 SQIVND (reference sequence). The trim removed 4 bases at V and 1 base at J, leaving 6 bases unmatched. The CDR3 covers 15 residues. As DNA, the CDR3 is TGTGCCAGTAGTACCTGGACAGGCAGGAACACTGAAGCTTTCTTT. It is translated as CASSTWTGRNTEAFF.

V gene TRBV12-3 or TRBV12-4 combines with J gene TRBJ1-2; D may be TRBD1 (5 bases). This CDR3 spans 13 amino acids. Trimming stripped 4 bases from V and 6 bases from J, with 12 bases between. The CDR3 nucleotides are TGTGCCAGCAGTTCGAGACAGAGTAATGGCTACACCTTC. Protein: CASSSRQSNGYTF.

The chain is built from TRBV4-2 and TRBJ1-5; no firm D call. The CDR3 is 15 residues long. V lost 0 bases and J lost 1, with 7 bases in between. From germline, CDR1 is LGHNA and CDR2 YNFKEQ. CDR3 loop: CASSQDSTSNQPQHF. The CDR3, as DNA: TGTGCCAGCAGCCAAGATTCAACAAGCAATCAGCCCCAGCATTTT.

The CDR3 nucleotides are TGTGCCAGCAGTGCTAGCGGGAGGTACGAGCAGTACTTC. Its translation: CASSASGRYEQYF. This chain links TRBV3-1 (or the pseudogene TRBV3-2) with TRBJ2-7; TRBD2 matches 11 bases. Germline V CDR1 and CDR2: LGHDT, YNNKEL (reference sequence). The CDR3 consists of 13 residues. V dropped 6 bases and J dropped 4; count of bases not matched to a gene: 2.

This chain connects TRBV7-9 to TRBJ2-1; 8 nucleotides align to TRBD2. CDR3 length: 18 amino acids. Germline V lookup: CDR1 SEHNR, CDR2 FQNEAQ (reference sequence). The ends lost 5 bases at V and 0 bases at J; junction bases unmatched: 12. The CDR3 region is CASSTLAGPMGSYNEQFF. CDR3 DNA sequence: TGTGCCAGCAGCACCCTAGCGGGTCCCATGGGCTCCTACAATGAGCAGTTCTTC. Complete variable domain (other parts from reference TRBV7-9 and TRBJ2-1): DTGVSQNPRHKITKRGQNVTFRCDPISEHNRLYWYRQTLGQGPEFLTYFQNEAQLEKSRLLSDRFSAERPKGSFSTLEIQRTEQGDSAMYLCASSTLAGPMGSYNEQFFGPGTRLTVL.

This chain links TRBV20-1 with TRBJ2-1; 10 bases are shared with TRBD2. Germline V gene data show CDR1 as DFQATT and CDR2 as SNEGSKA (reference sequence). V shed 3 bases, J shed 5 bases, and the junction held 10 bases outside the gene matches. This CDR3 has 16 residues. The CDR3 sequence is CSASSPSGSQNNEQFF. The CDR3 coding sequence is TGCAGTGCTAGTAGTCCTAGCGGGAGTCAAAACAATGAGCAGTTCTTC.

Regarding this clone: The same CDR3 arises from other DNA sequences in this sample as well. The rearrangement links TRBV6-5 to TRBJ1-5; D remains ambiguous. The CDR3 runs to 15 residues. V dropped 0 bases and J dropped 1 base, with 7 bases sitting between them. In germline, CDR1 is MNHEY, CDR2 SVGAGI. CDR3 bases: TGTGCCAGCAGTTACTCGGGAGGGAGCAATCAGCCCCAGCATTTT. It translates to CASSYSGGSNQPQHF.

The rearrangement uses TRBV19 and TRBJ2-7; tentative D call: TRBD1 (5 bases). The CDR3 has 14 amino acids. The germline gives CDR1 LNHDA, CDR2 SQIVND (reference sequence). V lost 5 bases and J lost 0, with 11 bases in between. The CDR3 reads CASSEQVSSYEQYF. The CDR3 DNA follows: TGTGCCAGTAGTGAACAGGTTAGCTCCTACGAGCAGTACTTC.

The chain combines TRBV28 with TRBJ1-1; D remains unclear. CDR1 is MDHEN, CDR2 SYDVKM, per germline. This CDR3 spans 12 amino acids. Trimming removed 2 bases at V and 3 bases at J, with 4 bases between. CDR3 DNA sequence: TGTGCCAGCAGTTTACTCTACACTGAAGCTTTCTTT. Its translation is CASSLLYTEAFF.